These T cell receptor beta chains were read from a single sample in a study of graft-versus-host responses after intestinal transplantation. Antigens for these TCRs are unknown. Profiling relied on immunoSEQ multiplex PCR, and the TCRdb table lists in-frame clones only, not all of them. This repertoire shows some 130,000 clones, around nine tenths found once; its top ten account for around 0.16%. Specimen: unstimulated CD4+ T cells sorted from spleen or lymph node cells, collected before intestinal transplant. Source of these receptors: a human donor who received an intestinal transplant. CDR3s include the opening cysteine and the closing phenylalanine or tryptophan. Fields, in order: clone size, D gene, V gene, J gene, CDR3 protein, CDR3 DNA. D genes are given only for firm matches. Clone size, where shown, is once, few, many, or a class for clones that have expanded.

clone size: NA
D gene: TRBD2
V gene: TRBV6-6
J gene: TRBJ2-3
CDR3 protein: CASSRTSSTDTQYF
CDR3 DNA: TGTGCCAGCAGTCGGACTAGCAGCACAGATACGCAGTATTTT

clone size: NA
D gene: NA
V gene: TRBV9
J gene: TRBJ2-1
CDR3 protein: CASSVVAVGNEQFF
CDR3 DNA: TGTGCCAGCAGCGTAGTCGCAGTTGGCAATGAGCAGTTCTTC

clone size: NA
D gene: NA
V gene: TRBV15
J gene: TRBJ1-1
CDR3 protein: CATSRWGDSAEAFF
CDR3 DNA: TGTGCCACCAGCCGCTGGGGAGACAGTGCTGAAGCTTTCTTT

clone size: once
D gene: NA
V gene: TRBV7-2
J gene: TRBJ1-5
CDR3 protein: CASSLYARPQHF
CDR3 DNA: TGTGCCAGCAGCTTATACGCCCGGCCCCAGCATTTT

clone size: NA
D gene: TRBD1
V gene: TRBV5-1
J gene: TRBJ1-1
CDR3 protein: CASSLDPRGGTEAFF
CDR3 DNA: TGCGCCAGCAGCTTGGATCCCAGGGGGGGGACTGAAGCTTTCTTT

clone size: NA
D gene: NA
V gene: TRBV6-1
J gene: TRBJ1-2
CDR3 protein: CASSEGGWYEGPYTF
CDR3 DNA: TGTGCCAGCAGTGAAGGGGGCTGGTATGAGGGTCCCTACACCTTC

clone size: NA
D gene: TRBD2
V gene: TRBV6-1
J gene: TRBJ2-3
CDR3 protein: CASSESLAGGPRTDTQYF
CDR3 DNA: TGTGCCAGCAGTGAATCCCTAGCGGGGGGGCCGAGGACAGATACGCAGTATTTT

clone size: NA
D gene: NA
V gene: TRBV19
J gene: TRBJ1-2
CDR3 protein: CASREGPDGYTF
CDR3 DNA: TGTGCCAGTAGAGAGGGACCCGATGGCTACACCTTC

clone size: NA
D gene: NA
V gene: TRBV11-2
J gene: TRBJ1-4
CDR3 protein: CASSKREHPAGEKLFF
CDR3 DNA: TGTGCCAGCAGCAAAAGGGAACATCCCGCTGGGGAAAAACTGTTTTTT

clone size: NA
D gene: TRBD1
V gene: TRBV7-2
J gene: TRBJ2-3
CDR3 protein: CASSFLRQGGADTQYF
CDR3 DNA: TGTGCCAGCAGCTTCTTAAGACAGGGGGGGGCAGATACGCAGTATTTT

clone size: NA
D gene: TRBD1
V gene: TRBV4-1
J gene: TRBJ2-7
CDR3 protein: CASSFRQGTSLYEQYF
CDR3 DNA: TGCGCCAGCAGCTTCCGACAGGGTACGTCTTTATACGAGCAGTACTTC

clone size: NA
D gene: NA
V gene: TRBV6-5
J gene: TRBJ1-2
CDR3 protein: CASSRQVGEIGF
CDR3 DNA: TGTGCCAGCAGTCGACAGGTGGGCGAGATAGGCTTC

clone size: NA
D gene: NA
V gene: TRBV15
J gene: TRBJ2-1
CDR3 protein: CATSRSQGSSSYNEQFF
CDR3 DNA: TGTGCCACCAGCAGATCTCAAGGGTCAAGCTCCTACAATGAGCAGTTCTTC

clone size: NA
D gene: NA
V gene: TRBV25-1
J gene: TRBJ2-7
CDR3 protein: CASSESFEQYF
CDR3 DNA: TGTGCCAGCAGTGAATCGTTCGAGCAGTACTTC

clone size: NA
D gene: NA
V gene: TRBV5-1
J gene: TRBJ2-5
CDR3 protein: CASSLVGSQETQYF
CDR3 DNA: TGCGCCAGCAGCTTGGTAGGATCCCAAGAGACCCAGTACTTC

clone size: NA
D gene: NA
V gene: TRBV6-5
J gene: TRBJ2-3
CDR3 protein: CASSSGGMRADTQYF
CDR3 DNA: TGTGCCAGCAGTTCTGGGGGGATGAGGGCTGATACGCAGTATTTT

clone size: NA
D gene: TRBD1
V gene: TRBV9
J gene: TRBJ1-3
CDR3 protein: CASSTSTGLVGNTIYF
CDR3 DNA: TGTGCCAGCAGCACCTCGACAGGGTTAGTCGGAAACACCATATATTTT

clone size: NA
D gene: TRBD2
V gene: TRBV2
J gene: TRBJ2-7
CDR3 protein: CASLSRRLAGGPVEQYF
CDR3 DNA: TGTGCCAGCTTATCTCGCCGACTAGCGGGGGGGCCGGTCGAGCAGTACTTC

clone size: NA
D gene: NA
V gene: TRBV5-1
J gene: TRBJ1-1
CDR3 protein: CASSHSDGEATEAFF
CDR3 DNA: TGCGCCAGCAGCCACTCGGACGGGGAGGCGACTGAAGCTTTCTTT

clone size: NA
D gene: TRBD1
V gene: TRBV6-5
J gene: TRBJ2-5
CDR3 protein: CASSYSGWGQQETQYF
CDR3 DNA: TGTGCCAGCAGTTACTCGGGATGGGGACAGCAAGAGACCCAGTACTTC

clone size: once
D gene: NA
V gene: TRBV30
J gene: TRBJ2-5
CDR3 protein: CAWKGQGGETQYF
CDR3 DNA: TGTGCCTGGAAGGGGCAGGGGGGGGAGACCCAGTACTTC

clone size: NA
D gene: TRBD1
V gene: TRBV6-5
J gene: TRBJ1-5
CDR3 protein: CASTHRGSNQPQHF
CDR3 DNA: TGTGCCAGCACCCACAGGGGATCCAATCAGCCCCAGCATTTT

clone size: once
D gene: NA
V gene: TRBV7-8
J gene: TRBJ1-2
CDR3 protein: CASSLIRLNHIYGYTF
CDR3 DNA: TGTGCCAGCAGCTTAATAAGACTGAACCATATCTATGGCTACACCTTC

clone size: NA
D gene: NA
V gene: TRBV7-9
J gene: TRBJ2-5
CDR3 protein: CASSLAGGQETQYF
CDR3 DNA: TGTGCCAGCAGCTTAGCGGGGGGCCAAGAGACCCAGTACTTC